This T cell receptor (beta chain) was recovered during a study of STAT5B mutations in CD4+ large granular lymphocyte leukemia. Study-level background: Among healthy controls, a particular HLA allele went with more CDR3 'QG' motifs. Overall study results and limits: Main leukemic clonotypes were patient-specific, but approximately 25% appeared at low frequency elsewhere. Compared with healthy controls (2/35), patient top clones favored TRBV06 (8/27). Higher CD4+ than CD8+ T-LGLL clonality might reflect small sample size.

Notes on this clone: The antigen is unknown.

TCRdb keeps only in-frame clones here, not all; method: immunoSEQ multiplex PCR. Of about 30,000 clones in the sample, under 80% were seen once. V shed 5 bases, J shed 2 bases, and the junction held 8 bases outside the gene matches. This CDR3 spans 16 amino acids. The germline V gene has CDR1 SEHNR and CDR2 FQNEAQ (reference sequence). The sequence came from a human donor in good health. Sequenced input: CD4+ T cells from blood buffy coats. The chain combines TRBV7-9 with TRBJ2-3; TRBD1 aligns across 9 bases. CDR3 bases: TGTGCCAGCAGCCCGGGACAGGGCCCCTTCACAGATACGCAGTATTTT. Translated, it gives CASSPGQGPFTDTQYF.